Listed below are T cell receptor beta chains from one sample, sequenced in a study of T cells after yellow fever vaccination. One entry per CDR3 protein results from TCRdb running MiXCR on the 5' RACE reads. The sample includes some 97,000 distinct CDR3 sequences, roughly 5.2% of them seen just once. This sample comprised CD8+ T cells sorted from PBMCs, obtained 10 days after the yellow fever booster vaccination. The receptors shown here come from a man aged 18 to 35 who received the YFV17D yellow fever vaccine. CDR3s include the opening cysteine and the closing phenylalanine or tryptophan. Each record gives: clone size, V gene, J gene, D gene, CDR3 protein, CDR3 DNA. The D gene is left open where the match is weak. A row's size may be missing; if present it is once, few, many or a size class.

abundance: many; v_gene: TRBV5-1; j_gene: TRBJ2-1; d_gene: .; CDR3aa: CASSLAYNEQFF; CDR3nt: TGCGCCAGCAGCTTGGCCTACAATGAGCAGTTCTTC
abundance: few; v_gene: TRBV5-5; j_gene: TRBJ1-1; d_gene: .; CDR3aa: CASNSYWGDTEAFF; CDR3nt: TGTGCCAGCAACTCCTACTGGGGAGACACTGAAGCTTTCTTT
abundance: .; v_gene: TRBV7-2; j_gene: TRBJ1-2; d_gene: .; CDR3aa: CASSLVGRPYGYTF; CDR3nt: TGTGCCAGCAGCTTAGTGGGCAGGCCCTATGGCTACACCTTC
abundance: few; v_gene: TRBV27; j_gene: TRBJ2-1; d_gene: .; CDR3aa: CASSLAVPPNNEQFF; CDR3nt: TGTGCCAGCAGTTTAGCGGTCCCACCGAACAATGAGCAGTTCTTC
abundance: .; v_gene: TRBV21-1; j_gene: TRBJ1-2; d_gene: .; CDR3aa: CASNDRGWSFYGYTF; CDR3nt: TGTGCCAGCAACGACAGGGGCTGGAGTTTCTATGGCTACACCTTC
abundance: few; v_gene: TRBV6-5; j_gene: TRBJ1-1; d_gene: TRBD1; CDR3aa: CASSAPGQGSREAFF; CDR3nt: TGTGCCAGCAGCGCTCCGGGACAGGGTTCCCGGGAAGCTTTCTTT
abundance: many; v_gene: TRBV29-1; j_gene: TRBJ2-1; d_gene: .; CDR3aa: CSVETDNEQFF; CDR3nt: TGCAGCGTCGAGACGGACAATGAGCAGTTCTTC
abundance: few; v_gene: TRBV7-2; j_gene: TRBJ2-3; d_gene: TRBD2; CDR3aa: CASSPRTSLSDTQYF; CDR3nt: TGTGCCAGCAGTCCTAGGACTAGCCTTTCAGATACGCAGTATTTT
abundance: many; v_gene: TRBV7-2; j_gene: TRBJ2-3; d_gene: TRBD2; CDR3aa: CASSFRSGGAVRDTQYF; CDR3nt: TGTGCCAGCAGCTTTCGTAGCGGGGGGGCGGTAAGAGATACGCAGTATTTT
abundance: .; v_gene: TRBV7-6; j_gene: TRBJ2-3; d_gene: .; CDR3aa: CASSPPSQTDTQYF; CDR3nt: TGTGCCAGCAGCCCCCCGTCCCAGACAGATACGCAGTATTTT
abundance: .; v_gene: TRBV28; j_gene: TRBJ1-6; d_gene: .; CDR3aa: CASSFSGRDSPLHF; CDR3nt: TGTGCCAGCAGTTTTTCGGGTAGGGATTCACCCCTCCACTTT
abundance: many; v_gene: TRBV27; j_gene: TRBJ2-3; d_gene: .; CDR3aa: CASSLLGGEADTQYF; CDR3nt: TGTGCCAGCAGTTTATTAGGCGGGGAAGCAGATACGCAGTATTTT
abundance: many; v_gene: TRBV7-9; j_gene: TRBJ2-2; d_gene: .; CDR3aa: CASSLSPRGTGELFF; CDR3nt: TGTGCCAGCAGCTTAAGCCCCCGGGGGACCGGGGAGCTGTTTTTT
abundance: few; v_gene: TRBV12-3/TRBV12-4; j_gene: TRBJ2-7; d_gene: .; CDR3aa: CASSSRPFPHVEQYF; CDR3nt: TGTGCCAGCAGTTCTCGGCCATTCCCTCATGTTGAGCAGTACTTC
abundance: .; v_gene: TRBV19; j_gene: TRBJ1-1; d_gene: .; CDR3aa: CAIHIGTEAFF; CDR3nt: TGTGCCATTCACATTGGAACTGAAGCTTTCTTT
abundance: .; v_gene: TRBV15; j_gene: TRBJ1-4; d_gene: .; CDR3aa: CATSRDGGLGNEKLFF; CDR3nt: TGTGCCACCAGCAGAGATGGCGGGCTGGGTAATGAAAAACTGTTTTTT
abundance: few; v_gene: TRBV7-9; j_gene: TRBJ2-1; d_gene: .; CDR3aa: CASSFLRTNNEQFF; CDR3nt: TGTGCCAGCAGCTTTCTGCGGACCAACAATGAGCAGTTCTTC
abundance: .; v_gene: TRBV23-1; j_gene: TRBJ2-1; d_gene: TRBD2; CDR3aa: CASSQSTSGGAHNEQFF; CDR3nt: TGCGCCAGCAGTCAATCGACTAGCGGGGGGGCCCACAATGAGCAGTTCTTC
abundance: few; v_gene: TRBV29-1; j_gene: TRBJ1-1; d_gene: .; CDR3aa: CSVNKFTEAFF; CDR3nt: TGCAGCGTAAATAAATTCACTGAAGCTTTCTTT
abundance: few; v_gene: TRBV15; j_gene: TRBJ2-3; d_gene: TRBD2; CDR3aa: CATSTLGRGATDTQYF; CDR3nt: TGTGCCACCAGCACGCTCGGGAGGGGGGCCACAGATACGCAGTATTTT
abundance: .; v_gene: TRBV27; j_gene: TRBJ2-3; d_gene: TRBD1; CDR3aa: CASTPGQFSTDTQYF; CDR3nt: TGTGCCAGCACACCGGGACAGTTTAGCACAGATACGCAGTATTTT
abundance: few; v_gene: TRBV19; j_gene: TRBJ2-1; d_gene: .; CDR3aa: CASSIWEKYNEQFF; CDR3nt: TGTGCCAGTAGTATTTGGGAGAAGTACAATGAGCAGTTCTTC
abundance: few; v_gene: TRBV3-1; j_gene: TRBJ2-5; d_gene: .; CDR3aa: CASSQRGETQYF; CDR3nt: TGTGCCAGCAGCCAGAGGGGAGAGACCCAGTACTTC
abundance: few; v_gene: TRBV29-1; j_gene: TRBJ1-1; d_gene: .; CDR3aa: CSVEPPNTEAFF; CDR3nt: TGCAGCGTTGAACCACCGAACACTGAAGCTTTCTTT
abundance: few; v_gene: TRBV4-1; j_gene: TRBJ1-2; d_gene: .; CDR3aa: CASSQDPSGSGYTF; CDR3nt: TGCGCCAGCAGCCAAGATCCTTCGGGAAGTGGCTACACCTTC
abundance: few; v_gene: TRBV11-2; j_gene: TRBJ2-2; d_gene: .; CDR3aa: CASSLVGSARGTGELFF; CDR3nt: TGTGCCAGCAGCTTAGTCGGTTCGGCCCGAGGGACCGGGGAGCTGTTTTTT
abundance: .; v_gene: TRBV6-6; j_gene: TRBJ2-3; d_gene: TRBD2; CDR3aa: CASSTLPGGTHRDTQYF; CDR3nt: TGTGCCAGCAGTACTCTCCCGGGGGGAACTCACCGAGATACGCAGTATTTT
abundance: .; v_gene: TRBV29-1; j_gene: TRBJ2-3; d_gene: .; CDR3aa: CSVVGRGPTDTQYF; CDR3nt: TGCAGCGTTGTTGGTAGAGGACCCACAGATACGCAGTATTTT
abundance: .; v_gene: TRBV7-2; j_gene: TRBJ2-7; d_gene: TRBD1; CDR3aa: CASRGTDRGLGEQYF; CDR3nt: TGTGCCAGCAGAGGGACGGACAGGGGGCTCGGCGAGCAGTACTTC
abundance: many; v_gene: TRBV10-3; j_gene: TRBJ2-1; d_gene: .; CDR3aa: CAISESIQQPGRF; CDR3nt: TGTGCCATCAGTGAGTCGATCCAGCAGCCCGGCAGATTC
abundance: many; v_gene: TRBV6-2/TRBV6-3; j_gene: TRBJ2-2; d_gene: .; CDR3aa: CASSGTGELFF; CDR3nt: TGTGCCAGCAGCGGGACCGGGGAGCTGTTTTTT
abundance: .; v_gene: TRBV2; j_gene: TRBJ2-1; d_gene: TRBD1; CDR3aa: CASSERLGQGTNEQFF; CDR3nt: TGTGCCAGCAGTGAAAGGTTGGGACAGGGTACCAATGAGCAGTTCTTC
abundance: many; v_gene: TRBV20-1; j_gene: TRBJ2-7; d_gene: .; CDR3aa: CSARDTRDNEQYF; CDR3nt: TGCAGTGCTAGAGATACCAGGGATAACGAGCAGTACTTC
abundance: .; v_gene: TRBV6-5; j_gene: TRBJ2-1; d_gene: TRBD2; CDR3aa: CASSYSLAGGINNEQFF; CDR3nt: TGTGCCAGCAGTTACTCCCTAGCGGGGGGGATAAACAATGAGCAGTTCTTC
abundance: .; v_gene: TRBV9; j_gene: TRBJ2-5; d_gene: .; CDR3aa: CASSVAEGIRETQYF; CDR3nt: TGTGCCAGCAGCGTAGCTGAGGGAATCAGGGAGACCCAGTACTTC
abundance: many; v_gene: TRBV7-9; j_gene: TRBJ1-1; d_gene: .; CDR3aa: CASSLGANTEAFF; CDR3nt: TGTGCCAGCAGCTTAGGGGCGAACACTGAAGCTTTCTTT
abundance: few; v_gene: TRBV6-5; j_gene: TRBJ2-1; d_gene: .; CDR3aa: CASSTGTYYNEQFF; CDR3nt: TGTGCCAGCAGTACGGGGACGTACTACAATGAGCAGTTCTTC
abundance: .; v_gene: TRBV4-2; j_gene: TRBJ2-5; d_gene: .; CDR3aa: CASSQLSDGPTETQYF; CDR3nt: TGTGCCAGCAGCCAACTCTCGGACGGACCCACGGAGACCCAGTACTTC
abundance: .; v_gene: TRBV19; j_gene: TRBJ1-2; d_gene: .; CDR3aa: CASSWGRASWGGYTF; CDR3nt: TGTGCCAGTAGCTGGGGAAGAGCGTCTTGGGGTGGCTACACCTTC
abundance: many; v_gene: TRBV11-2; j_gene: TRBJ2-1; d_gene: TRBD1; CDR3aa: CASSPGQGADEQFF; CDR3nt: TGTGCCAGCAGCCCGGGACAGGGGGCAGATGAGCAGTTCTTC
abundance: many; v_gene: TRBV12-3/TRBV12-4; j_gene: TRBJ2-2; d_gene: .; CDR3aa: CASSFGAGELFF; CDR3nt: .
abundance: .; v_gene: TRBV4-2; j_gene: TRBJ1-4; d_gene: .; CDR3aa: CASSQVGQGSLIPTNEKLFF; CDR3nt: TGTGCCAGCAGCCAAGTCGGGCAGGGGAGCCTCATACCAACTAATGAAAAACTGTTTTTT
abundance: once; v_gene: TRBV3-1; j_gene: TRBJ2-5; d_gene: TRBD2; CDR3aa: CASSQRSASGEETQYF; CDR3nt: TGTGCCAGCAGCCAACGTAGTGCTAGCGGGGAAGAGACCCAGTACTTC
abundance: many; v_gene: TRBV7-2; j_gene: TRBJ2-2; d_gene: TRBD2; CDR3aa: CASSLLASGVNTGELFF; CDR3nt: TGTGCCAGCAGCCTACTTGCTAGCGGGGTGAACACCGGGGAGCTGTTTTTT
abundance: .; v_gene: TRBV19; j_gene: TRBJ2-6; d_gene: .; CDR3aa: CASSIGAYGANVLTF; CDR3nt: TGTGCCAGTAGTATAGGGGCATATGGGGCCAACGTCCTGACTTTC
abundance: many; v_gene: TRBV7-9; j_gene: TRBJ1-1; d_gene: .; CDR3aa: CASSSPKASVNTEAFF; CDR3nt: TGTGCCAGCAGCTCCCCGAAGGCCTCGGTGAACACTGAAGCTTTCTTT
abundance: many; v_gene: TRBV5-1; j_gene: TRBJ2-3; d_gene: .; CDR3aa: CASSLVVIAGPTDTQYF; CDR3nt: TGCGCCAGCAGCTTGGTCGTCATCGCGGGCCCCACGGATACGCAGTATTTT
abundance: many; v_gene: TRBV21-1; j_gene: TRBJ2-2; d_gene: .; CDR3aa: CASSLAGGNTGELFF; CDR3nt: TGTGCCAGCAGCCTAGCGGGGGGGAACACCGGGGAGCTGTTTTTT
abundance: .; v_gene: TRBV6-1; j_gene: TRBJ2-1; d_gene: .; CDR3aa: CASSPGGNEQLF; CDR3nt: TGTGCCAGCAGTCCCGGGGGAAATGAGCAGCTCTTC
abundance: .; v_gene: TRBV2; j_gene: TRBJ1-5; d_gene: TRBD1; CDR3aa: CASRLGQGAYSNQPQHF; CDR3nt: TGTGCCAGCCGACTCGGACAGGGGGCCTATAGCAATCAGCCCCAGCATTTT
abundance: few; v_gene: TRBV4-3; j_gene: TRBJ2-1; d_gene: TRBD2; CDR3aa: CASSQGSGGPNEQFF; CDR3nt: TGCGCCAGCAGCCAAGGCTCGGGGGGGCCCAATGAGCAGTTCTTC
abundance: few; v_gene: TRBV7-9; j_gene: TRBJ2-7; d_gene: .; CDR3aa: CASSTPGTHEQYF; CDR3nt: TGTGCCAGCAGCACACCCGGGACTCACGAGCAGTACTTC
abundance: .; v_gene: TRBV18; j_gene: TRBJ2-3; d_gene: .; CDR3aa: CASSSSGSTDTQYF; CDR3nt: TGTGCCAGCTCCTCATCCGGGAGCACAGATACGCAGTATTTT
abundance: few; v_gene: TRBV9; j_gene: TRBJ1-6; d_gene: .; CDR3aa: CASSVQGKPSYNSPLHF; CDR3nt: TGTGCCAGCAGCGTACAGGGAAAGCCGAGCTATAATTCACCCCTCCACTTT
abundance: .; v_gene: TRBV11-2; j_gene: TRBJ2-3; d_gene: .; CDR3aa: CASSLRDGYTDTQYF; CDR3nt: TGTGCCAGCAGCTTAAGGGACGGATACACAGATACGCAGTATTTT
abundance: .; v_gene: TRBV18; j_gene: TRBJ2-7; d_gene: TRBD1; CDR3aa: CASSTRQGRGEQYF; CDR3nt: TGTGCCAGCTCAACCCGACAGGGGCGCGGCGAGCAGTACTTC
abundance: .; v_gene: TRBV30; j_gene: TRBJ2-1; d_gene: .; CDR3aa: CAWTIDPGYEQFF; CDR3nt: TGTGCCTGGACCATCGACCCAGGGTATGAGCAGTTCTTC